This TCR beta chain appears in the sequencing data of a study of T cell responses to AZD1222 COVID-19 vaccine. As for the study in general: Both about-4-week and about-12-week second-dose recipients were combined.

Generated by immunoSEQ multiplex PCR, the TCRdb table keeps only in-frame clones and is missing some. The repertoire consists of under 300,000 clones, with approximately 93% occurring once and the leading ten covering 0.5% to 0.7%. Trimming cost V 6 bases and J 3 bases; bases outside gene matches: 9. There are 15 residues in the CDR3. Germline CDR1 MNHEY, CDR2 SVGAGI. The sequence was obtained from an adult in good health. The J gene is TRBJ1-2, the V gene TRBV6-5; 8 nucleotides agree with TRBD1. The material was peripheral blood, obtained on day 0 of AZD1222 vaccination. CDR3 loop: CASSYGQGGYYGYTF. In DNA form, the CDR3 reads TGTGCCAGCAGCTATGGACAGGGAGGATACTATGGCTACACCTTC.